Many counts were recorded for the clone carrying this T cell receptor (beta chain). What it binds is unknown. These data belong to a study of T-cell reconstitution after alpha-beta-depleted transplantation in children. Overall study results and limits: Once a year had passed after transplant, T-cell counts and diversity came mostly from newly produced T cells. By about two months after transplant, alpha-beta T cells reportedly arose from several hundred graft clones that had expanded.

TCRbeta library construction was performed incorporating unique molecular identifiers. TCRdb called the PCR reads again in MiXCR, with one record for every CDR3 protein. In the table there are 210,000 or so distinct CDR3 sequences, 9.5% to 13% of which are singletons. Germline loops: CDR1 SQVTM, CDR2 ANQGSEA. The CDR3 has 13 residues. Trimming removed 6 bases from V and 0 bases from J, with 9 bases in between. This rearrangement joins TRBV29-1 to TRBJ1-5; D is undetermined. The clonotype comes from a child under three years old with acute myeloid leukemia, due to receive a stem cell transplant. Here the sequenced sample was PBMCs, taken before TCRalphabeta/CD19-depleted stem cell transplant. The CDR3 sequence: CSVGSSSNQPQHF. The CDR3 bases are TGCAGCGTGGGGAGCAGTAGCAATCAGCCCCAGCATTTT.